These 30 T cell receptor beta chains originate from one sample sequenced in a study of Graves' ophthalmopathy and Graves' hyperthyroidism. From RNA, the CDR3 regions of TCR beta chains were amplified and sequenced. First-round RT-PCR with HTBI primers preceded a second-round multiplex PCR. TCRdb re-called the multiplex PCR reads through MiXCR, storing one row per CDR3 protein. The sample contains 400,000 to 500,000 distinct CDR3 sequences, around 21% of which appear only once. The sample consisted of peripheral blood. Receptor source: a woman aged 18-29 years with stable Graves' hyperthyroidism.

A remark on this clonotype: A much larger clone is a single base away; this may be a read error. CDR3 bases: TGCAGTGCTGAGGGACCTAACAGTTGGACCGCTGAAGCTTTCTTT. It specifies CSAEGPNSWTAEAFF. V usage is TRBV20-1 and J usage is TRBJ1-1; tentatively, D is TRBD1 (5 bases). CDR1 DFQATT and CDR2 SNEGSKA come from the germline V gene (reference sequence). V shed 5 bases and J shed 6 bases, with 22 bases lying between them. This CDR3 spans 15 amino acids.

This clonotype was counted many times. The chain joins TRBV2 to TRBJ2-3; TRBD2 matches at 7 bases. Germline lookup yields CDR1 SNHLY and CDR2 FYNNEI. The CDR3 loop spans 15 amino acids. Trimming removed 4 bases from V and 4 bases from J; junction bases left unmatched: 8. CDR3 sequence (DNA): TGTGCCAGCAGTGCGGCAGCGGGGTCCTCAGATACGCAGTATTTT. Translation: CASSAAAGSSDTQYF.

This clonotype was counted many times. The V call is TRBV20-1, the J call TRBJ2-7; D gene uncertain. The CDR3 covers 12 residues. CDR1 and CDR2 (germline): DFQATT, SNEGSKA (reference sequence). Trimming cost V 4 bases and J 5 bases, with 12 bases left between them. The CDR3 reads CSATKPGDEQYF. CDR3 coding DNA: TGCAGTGCTACGAAGCCTGGGGACGAGCAGTACTTC.

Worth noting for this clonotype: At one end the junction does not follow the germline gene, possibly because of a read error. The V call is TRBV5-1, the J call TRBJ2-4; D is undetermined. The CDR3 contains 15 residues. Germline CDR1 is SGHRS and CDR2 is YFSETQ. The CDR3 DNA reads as TGCGCCAGCAGCTTGGGGCAGCAAATGAACAATGAGAAGTTCTTC. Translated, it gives CASSLGQQMNNEKFF.

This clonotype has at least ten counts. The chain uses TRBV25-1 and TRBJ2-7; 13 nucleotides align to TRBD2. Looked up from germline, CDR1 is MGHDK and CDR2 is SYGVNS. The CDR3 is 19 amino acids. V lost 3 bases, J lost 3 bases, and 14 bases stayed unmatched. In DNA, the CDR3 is TGTGCCAGCAGTGATGAGACTAGCGGGAGGCCTCCGAACCACTACGAGCAGTACTTC. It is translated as CASSDETSGRPPNHYEQYF.

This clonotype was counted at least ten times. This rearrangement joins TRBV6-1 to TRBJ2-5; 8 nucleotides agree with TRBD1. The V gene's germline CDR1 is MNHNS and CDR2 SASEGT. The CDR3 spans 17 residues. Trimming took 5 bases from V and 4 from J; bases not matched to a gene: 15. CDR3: CASSPRRGQGAVETQYF. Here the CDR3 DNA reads TGTGCCAGCAGTCCCCGGAGGGGCCAGGGGGCCGTAGAGACCCAGTACTTC.

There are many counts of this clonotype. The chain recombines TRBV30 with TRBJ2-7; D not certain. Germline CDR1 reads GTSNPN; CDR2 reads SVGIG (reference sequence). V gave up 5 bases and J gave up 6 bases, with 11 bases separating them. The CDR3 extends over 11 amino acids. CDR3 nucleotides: TGTGCCTGGGGTCAGTTGTTCGAGCAGTACTTC. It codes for CAWGQLFEQYF.

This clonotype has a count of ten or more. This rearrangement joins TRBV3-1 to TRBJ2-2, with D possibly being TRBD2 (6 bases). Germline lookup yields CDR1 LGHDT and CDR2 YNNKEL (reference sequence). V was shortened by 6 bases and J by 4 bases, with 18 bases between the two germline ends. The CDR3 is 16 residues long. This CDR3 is CASRPPGDGATGELFF. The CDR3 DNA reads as TGTGCCAGCAGACCCCCGGGGGACGGGGCCACCGGGGAGCTGTTTTTT.

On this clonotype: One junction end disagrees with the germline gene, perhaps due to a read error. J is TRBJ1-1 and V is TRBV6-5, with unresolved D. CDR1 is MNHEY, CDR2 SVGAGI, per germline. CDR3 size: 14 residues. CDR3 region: CASSLTSSVPEAFF. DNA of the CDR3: TGTGCCAGCAGTTTAACATCGTCCGTCCCTGAGGCTTTCTTT.

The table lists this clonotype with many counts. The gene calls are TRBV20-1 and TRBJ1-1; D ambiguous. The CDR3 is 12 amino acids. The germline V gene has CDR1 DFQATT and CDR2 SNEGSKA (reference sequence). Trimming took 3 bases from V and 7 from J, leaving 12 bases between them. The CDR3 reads CSASRRLDEAFF. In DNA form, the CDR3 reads TGCAGTGCTAGCCGACGGCTAGATGAAGCTTTCTTT.

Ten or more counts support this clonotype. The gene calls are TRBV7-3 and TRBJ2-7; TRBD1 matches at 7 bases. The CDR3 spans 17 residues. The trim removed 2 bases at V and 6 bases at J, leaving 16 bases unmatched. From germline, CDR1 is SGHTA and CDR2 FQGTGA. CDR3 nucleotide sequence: TGTGCCAGCAGCTTATTCACAGGGGTCCCGTGGCCCCGCGAGCAGTACTTC. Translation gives CASSLFTGVPWPREQYF.

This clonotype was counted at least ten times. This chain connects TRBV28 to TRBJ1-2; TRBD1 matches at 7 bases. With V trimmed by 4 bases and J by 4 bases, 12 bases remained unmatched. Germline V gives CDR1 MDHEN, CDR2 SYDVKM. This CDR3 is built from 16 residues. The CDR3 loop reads CASSSDSGTVTYGYTF. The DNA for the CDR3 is TGTGCCAGCAGTTCCGATTCCGGGACAGTGACCTATGGCTACACCTTC.

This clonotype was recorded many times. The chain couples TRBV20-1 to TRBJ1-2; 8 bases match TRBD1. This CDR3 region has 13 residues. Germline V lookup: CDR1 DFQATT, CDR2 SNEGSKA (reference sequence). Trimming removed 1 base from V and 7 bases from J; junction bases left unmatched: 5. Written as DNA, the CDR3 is TGCAGTGCTAGAGCCACACAGGGGGGTGGCTACACCTTC. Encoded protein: CSARATQGGGYTF.

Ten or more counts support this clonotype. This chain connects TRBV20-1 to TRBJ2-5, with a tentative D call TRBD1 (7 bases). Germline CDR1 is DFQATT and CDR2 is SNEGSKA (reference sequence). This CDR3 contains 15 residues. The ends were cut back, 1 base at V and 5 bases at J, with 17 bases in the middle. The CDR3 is CSARVDSGGRETQYF. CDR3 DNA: TGCAGTGCTAGAGTAGACTCAGGGGGGAGGGAGACCCAGTACTTC.

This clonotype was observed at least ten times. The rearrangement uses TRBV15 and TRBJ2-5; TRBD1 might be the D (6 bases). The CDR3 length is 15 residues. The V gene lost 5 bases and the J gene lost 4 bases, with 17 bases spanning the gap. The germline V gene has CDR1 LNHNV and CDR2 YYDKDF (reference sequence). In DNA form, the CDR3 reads TGTGCCACCAGCGCCCGACAGGTAGGGGGAGAGACCCAGTACTTC. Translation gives CATSARQVGGETQYF.

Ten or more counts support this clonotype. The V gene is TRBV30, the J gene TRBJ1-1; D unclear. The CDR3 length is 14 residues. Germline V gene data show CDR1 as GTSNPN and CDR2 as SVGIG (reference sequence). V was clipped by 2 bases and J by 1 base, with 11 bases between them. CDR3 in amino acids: CAWSMARGNTEAFF. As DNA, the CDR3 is TGTGCCTGGAGTATGGCACGAGGGAACACTGAAGCTTTCTTT.

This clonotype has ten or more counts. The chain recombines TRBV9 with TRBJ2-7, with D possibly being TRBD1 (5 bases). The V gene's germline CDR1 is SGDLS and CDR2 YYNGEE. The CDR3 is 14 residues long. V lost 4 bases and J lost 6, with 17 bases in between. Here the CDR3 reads CASSPPKGVGEQYF. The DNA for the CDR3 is TGTGCCAGCAGCCCTCCGAAAGGGGTGGGCGAGCAGTACTTC.

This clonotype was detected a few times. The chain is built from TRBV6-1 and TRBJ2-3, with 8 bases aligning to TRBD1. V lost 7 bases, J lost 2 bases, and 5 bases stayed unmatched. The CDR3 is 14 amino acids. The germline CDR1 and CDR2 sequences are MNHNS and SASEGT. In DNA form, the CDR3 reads TGTGCCAGCAAGGACAGGGCATTCACAGATACGCAGTATTTT. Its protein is CASKDRAFTDTQYF.

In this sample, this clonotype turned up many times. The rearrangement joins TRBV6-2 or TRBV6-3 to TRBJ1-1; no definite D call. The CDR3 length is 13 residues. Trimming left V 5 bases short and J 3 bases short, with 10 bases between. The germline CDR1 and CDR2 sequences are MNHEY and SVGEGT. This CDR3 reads CASSTYEDTEAFF. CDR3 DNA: TGTGCCAGCAGTACTTACGAGGACACTGAAGCTTTCTTT.

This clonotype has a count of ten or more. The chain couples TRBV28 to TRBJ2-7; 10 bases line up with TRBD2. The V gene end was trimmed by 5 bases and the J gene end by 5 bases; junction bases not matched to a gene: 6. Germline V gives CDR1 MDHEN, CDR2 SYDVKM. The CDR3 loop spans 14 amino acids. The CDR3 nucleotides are TGTGCCAGCAGTAAGAGCGGGAGGGTCCACGAGCAGTACTTC. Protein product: CASSKSGRVHEQYF.

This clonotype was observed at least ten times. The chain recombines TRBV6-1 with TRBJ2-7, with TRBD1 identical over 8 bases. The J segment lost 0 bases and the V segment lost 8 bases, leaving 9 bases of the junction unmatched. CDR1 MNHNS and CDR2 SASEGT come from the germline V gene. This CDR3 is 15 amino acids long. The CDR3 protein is CASGIRTGRSYEQYF. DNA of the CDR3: TGTGCCAGCGGAATAAGGACAGGGCGCTCCTACGAGCAGTACTTC.

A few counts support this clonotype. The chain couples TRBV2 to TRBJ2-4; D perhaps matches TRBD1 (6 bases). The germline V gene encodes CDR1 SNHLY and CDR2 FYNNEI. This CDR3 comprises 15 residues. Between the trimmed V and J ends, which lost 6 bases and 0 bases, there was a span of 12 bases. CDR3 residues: CASRAGDLAKNIQYF. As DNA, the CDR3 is TGTGCCAGCAGGGCAGGGGATCTAGCCAAAAACATTCAGTACTTC.

The CDR3 here is CAWSAGGAYEQYF. The DNA for the CDR3 is TGTGCCTGGAGTGCAGGGGGCGCGTACGAGCAGTACTTC. V gene TRBV30 combines with J gene TRBJ2-7; 8 positions match TRBD1. The ends lost 1 base at V and 4 bases at J; junction bases unmatched: 3. The CDR3 is 13 residues long. The germline V gene encodes CDR1 GTSNPN and CDR2 SVGIG (reference sequence).

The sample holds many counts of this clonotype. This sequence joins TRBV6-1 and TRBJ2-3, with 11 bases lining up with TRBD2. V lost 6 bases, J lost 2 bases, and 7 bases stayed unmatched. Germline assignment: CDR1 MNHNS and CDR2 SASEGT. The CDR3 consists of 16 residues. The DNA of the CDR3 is TGTGCCAGCAGATCACCGGGACTAGCGGTCACAGATACGCAGTATTTT. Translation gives CASRSPGLAVTDTQYF.

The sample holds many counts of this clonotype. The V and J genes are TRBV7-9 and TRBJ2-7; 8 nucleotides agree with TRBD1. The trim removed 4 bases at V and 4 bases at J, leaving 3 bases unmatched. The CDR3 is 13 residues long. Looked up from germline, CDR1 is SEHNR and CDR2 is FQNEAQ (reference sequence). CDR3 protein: CASSWRDRYEQYF. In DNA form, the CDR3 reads TGTGCCAGCAGCTGGAGGGACAGGTACGAGCAGTACTTC. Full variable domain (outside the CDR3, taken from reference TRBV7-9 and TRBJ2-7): DTGVSQNPRHKITKRGQNVTFRCDPISEHNRLYWYRQTLGQGPEFLTYFQNEAQLEKSRLLSDRFSAERPKGSFSTLEIQRTEQGDSAMYLCASSWRDRYEQYFGPGTRLTVT.

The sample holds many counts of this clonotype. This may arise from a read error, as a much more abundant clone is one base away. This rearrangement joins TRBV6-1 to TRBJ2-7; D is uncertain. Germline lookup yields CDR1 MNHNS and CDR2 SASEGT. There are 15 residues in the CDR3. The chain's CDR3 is CVSSVLDGRSYEQYF. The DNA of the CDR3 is TGTGTCAGCAGTGTCTTGGACGGTCGCTCCTACGAGCAGTACTTC.

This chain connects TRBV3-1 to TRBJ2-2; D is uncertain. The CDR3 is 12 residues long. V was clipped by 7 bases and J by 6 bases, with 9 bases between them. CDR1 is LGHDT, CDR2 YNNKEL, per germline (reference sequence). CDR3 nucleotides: TGTGCCAGCACCGCAACTGCCGGGGAGCTGTTTTTT. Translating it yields CASTATAGELFF.

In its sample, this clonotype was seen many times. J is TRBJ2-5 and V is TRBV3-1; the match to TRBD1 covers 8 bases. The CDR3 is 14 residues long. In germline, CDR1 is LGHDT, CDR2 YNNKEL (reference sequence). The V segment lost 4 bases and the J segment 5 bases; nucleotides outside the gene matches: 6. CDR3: CASSLWDRWETQYF. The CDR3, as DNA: TGTGCCAGCAGCCTATGGGACAGGTGGGAGACCCAGTACTTC.

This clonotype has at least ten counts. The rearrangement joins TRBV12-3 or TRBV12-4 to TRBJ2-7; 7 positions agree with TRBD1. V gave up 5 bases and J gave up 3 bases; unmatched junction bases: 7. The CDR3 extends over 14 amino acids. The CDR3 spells CASSQYRGIYEQYF. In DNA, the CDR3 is TGTGCCAGCAGTCAATACAGGGGAATCTACGAGCAGTACTTC.

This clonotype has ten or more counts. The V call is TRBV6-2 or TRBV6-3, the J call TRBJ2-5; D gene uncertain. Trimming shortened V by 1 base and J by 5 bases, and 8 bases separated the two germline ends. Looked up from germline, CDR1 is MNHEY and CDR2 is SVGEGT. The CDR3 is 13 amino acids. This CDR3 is CASSYLGEETQYF. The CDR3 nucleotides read TGTGCCAGCAGTTACTTAGGCGAGGAGACCCAGTACTTC.